The entry below describes one T cell receptor (beta chain). Antigen specificity is unknown. The CDR3 sequence is 15 residues long. Germline V gives CDR1 SGHAT, CDR2 FQNNGV. The V gene end was trimmed by 5 bases and the J gene end by 0 bases; junction bases not matched to a gene: 4. For TCR beta, libraries came from iRepertoire HTBI primers and Arm-PCR of CDR3 regions. TCRdb independently ran MiXCR on the multiplex PCR reads; one entry per CDR3 protein. This table has around 420,000 distinct CDR3 sequences, less than 20% appearing once. This sample is part of a study of regulatory T cells in long-lasting Graves disease. Study findings and constraints: Persistent patients had more shared public clonotypes (roughly 2,700) than new patients (about 1,000).

The time point here: newly diagnosed GD, antithyroid drugs for less than 3 months. The TCR library was made from RNA extracted from PBMCs. Staff took around 9.7 milliliters of peripheral blood and put it into EDTA tubes. The specimen comprised peripheral blood mononuclear cells (PBMCs), sampled at new diagnosis, from a patient treated with antithyroid drugs. The receptor comes from a female donor with Graves disease. The rearrangement joins TRBV11-2 to TRBJ1-5, with 7 positions matching TRBD1. The CDR3 loop is CASSEGTVSNQPQHF. The DNA of the CDR3 is TGTGCCAGCAGCGAAGGGACAGTTAGCAATCAGCCCCAGCATTTT.